The next 17 T cell receptor beta chains were all read from a single sample in a study of blood T cell repertoires in COVID-19. Method: immunoSEQ multiplex PCR; TCRdb's copy keeps in-frame clones and lacks some. This sample has fewer than 300,000 clones, with approximately 87% found just once. The source material was peripheral blood. The receptors come from a human donor in a cohort sampled during active COVID-19.

This chain connects TRBV7-6 to TRBJ2-5; 12 positions match TRBD1. CDR1 SGHVS and CDR2 FNYEAQ come from the germline V gene. The CDR3 extends over 19 amino acids. V shed 5 bases, J shed 5 bases, and the junction held 18 bases outside the gene matches. The CDR3 coding sequence is TGTGCCAGCAGCCAAAATTTACCGGGACAGGGGGCCGGGTTGGAGACCCAGTACTTC. Its protein is CASSQNLPGQGAGLETQYF. The whole variable domain, remainder taken from reference TRBV7-6 and TRBJ2-5, is GAGVSQSPRYKVTKRGQDVALRCDPISGHVSLYWYRQALGQGPEFLTYFNYEAQQDKSGLPNDRFSAERPEGSISTLTIQRTEQRDSAMYRCASSQNLPGQGAGLETQYFGPGTRLLVL.

This clone was seen a handful of times. The V and J genes are TRBV19 and TRBJ1-5, with D hard to call. CDR3 length: 13 residues. CDR1 and CDR2 from the germline V gene are LNHDA and SQIVND (reference sequence). The germline V and J ends were trimmed by 5 bases and 5 bases, with 10 bases remaining between them. The CDR3 sequence is CASSWREDQPQHF. The CDR3, as DNA: TGTGCCAGTAGTTGGAGGGAGGATCAGCCCCAGCATTTT.

This clone was seen a single time. The chain employs TRBV27 and TRBJ1-2; D might be TRBD1 (6 bases). Germline CDR1 MNHEY, CDR2 SMNVEV (reference sequence). The CDR3 runs 14 residues. V was pared by 5 bases and J by 8 bases, with 18 bases between. The CDR3 is CASSPQDSSFGYTF. DNA of the CDR3: TGTGCCAGCAGTCCCCAGGACAGTTCATTCGGCTACACCTTC.

The gene calls are TRBV2 and TRBJ2-3; D remains ambiguous. From germline, CDR1 is SNHLY and CDR2 FYNNEI. Trimming shortened V by 5 bases and J by 3 bases, and 15 bases separated the two germline ends. The CDR3 totals 15 residues. This CDR3 reads CASSTLTGPTDTQYF. As DNA, the CDR3 is TGTGCCAGCAGTACCCTCACGGGTCCAACAGATACGCAGTATTTT.

The chain joins TRBV6-5 to TRBJ2-7, with D uncertain. The germline V gene encodes CDR1 MNHEY and CDR2 SVGAGI. Trimming took 6 bases from V and 0 from J, leaving 15 bases between them. This CDR3 comprises 15 residues. CDR3 in amino acids: CASRAGSFSSYEQYF. Written as DNA, the CDR3 is TGTGCCAGCAGAGCCGGGTCTTTCAGCTCCTACGAGCAGTACTTC.

The V gene is TRBV19, the J gene TRBJ1-1; D is undetermined. From germline, CDR1 is LNHDA and CDR2 SQIVND (reference sequence). CDR3 length: 12 amino acids. Trimming removed 0 bases from V and 10 bases from J, with 9 bases in between. CDR3 nucleotide sequence: TGTGCCAGTAGTATAGACCGGAGTTCAGCTTTCTTT. It is translated as CASSIDRSSAFF.

V gene TRBV24-1 combines with J gene TRBJ2-3; 8 bases map to TRBD1. Trimming took 4 bases from V and 7 from J; bases not matched to a gene: 12. This CDR3 is built from 16 residues. The germline V gene has CDR1 KGHDR and CDR2 SFDVKD. This CDR3 reads CATSDPGQDSGNTQYF. CDR3 DNA: TGTGCCACCAGTGACCCGGGACAGGATAGTGGTAATACGCAGTATTTT.

V gene TRBV7-9 combines with J gene TRBJ2-7, with 11 bases matching TRBD1. V shed 0 bases and J 2 bases; nucleotides not matched to a gene: 6. CDR1 SEHNR and CDR2 FQNEAQ come from the germline V gene (reference sequence). CDR3 length: 17 amino acids. The CDR3 DNA follows: TGTGCCAGCAGCTTAGCGGCGGGACAGGGGGAACCCTACGAGCAGTACTTC. Its translation is CASSLAAGQGEPYEQYF.

For this clone: This clone may be a read error of a much larger clone one base away. V is TRBV4-1 and J is TRBJ2-7, with TRBD2 matching over 7 bases. After removal of 0 bases from V and 0 bases from J, the junction contained 2 bases not matched to a gene. The germline gives CDR1 MGHRA, CDR2 YSYEKL. This CDR3 spans 15 amino acids. CDR3: CASSQEASGSYEQYF. CDR3 coding DNA: TGCGCCAGCAGCCAAGAGGCTAGCGGCTCCTACGAGCAGTACTTC.

The V call is TRBV28, the J call TRBJ1-1, with 10 bases aligning to TRBD1. Germline V gives CDR1 MDHEN, CDR2 SYDVKM. CDR3 length: 17 amino acids. Germline trimming cut 3 bases from V and 4 bases from J; bases unmatched to any gene: 11. CDR3 DNA: TGTGCCAGCAGTTTGTTGATCGGGACAGGGGTAATCACTGAAGCTTTCTTT. It translates to CASSLLIGTGVITEAFF.

This clone was counted once. The chain links TRBV7-3 to TRBJ2-3; TRBD2 aligns across 7 bases. Germline V gene sequence: CDR1 SGHTA, CDR2 FQGTGA. CDR3 size: 15 residues. Trimming cost V 4 bases and J 3 bases; bases outside gene matches: 7. The CDR3 spells CASSSTSARTDTQYF. CDR3 in DNA: TGTGCCAGCAGCTCAACTAGCGCTCGTACAGATACGCAGTATTTT.

This clone was recorded only once. This chain connects TRBV10-1 to TRBJ2-2; 10 positions match TRBD2. J was trimmed by 7 bases and V by 4 bases; bases with no gene match: 6. From germline, CDR1 is WNHNN and CDR2 SYGVQD (reference sequence). The CDR3 is 15 residues long. The CDR3 sequence is CASSGKLAGIGELFF. The CDR3 nucleotides read TGCGCCAGCAGTGGTAAACTAGCGGGAATCGGGGAGCTGTTTTTT.

The V gene is TRBV5-4, the J gene TRBJ1-1; D gene unclear. Trimming took off 1 base at V and 1 base at J, with 2 bases between the two ends. Germline-derived CDR1 and CDR2 are SGHNT and YYREEE (reference sequence). The CDR3 length is 12 residues. CDR3 protein: CASSLQNTEAFF. In nucleotides, the CDR3 is TGTGCCAGCAGCTTGCAGAACACTGAAGCTTTCTTT. The full variable domain, rest sourced from reference TRBV5-4 and TRBJ1-1, is ETGVTQSPTHLIKTRGQQVTLRCSSQSGHNTVSWYQQALGQGPQFIFQYYREEENGRGNFPPRFSGLQFPNYSSELNVNALELDDSALYLCASSLQNTEAFFGQGTRLTVV.

The rearrangement joins TRBV3-1 (or the pseudogene TRBV3-2) to TRBJ2-3, with 11 positions matching TRBD2. Germline V gene data show CDR1 as LGHDT and CDR2 as YNNKEL (reference sequence). Unmatched junction bases numbered 6, after V lost 5 bases and J lost 8 bases. CDR3 length equals 14 residues. CDR3 loop: CASSTLAGGSTQYF. Here the CDR3 DNA reads TGTGCCAGCAGCACTCTAGCGGGAGGTAGTACGCAGTATTTT.

A remark on this clone: Other DNA sequences of this sample code for an identical CDR3. V and J are TRBV27 and TRBJ1-6; D unresolved. The V and J ends lost 0 bases and 0 bases respectively, with 6 bases between them. The CDR3 contains 16 residues. Germline values: CDR1 MNHEY, CDR2 SMNVEV (reference sequence). The CDR3 is CASSLSVSSYNSPLHF. The CDR3 bases are TGTGCCAGCAGTTTATCTGTTAGCTCCTATAATTCACCCCTCCACTTT.

This sequence joins TRBV6-2 or TRBV6-3 and TRBJ2-1, with 8 bases lining up with TRBD2. Germline values: CDR1 MNHEY, CDR2 SVGEGT. V shed 0 bases and J 12 bases; nucleotides not matched to a gene: 13. This CDR3 has 16 residues. CDR3 residues: CASSYSIVSSGGRQFF. The CDR3 DNA follows: TGTGCCAGCAGTTACTCGATTGTGTCGTCGGGGGGGAGGCAGTTCTTC.

For the CDR3, the DNA is TGCAGCGTACCCCGTCGACTCTTGCTATATGGCTACACCTTC. As protein: CSVPRRLLLYGYTF. This sequence joins TRBV29-1 and TRBJ1-2; D is uncertain. The CDR3 length is 14 residues. The V end was cut by 6 bases, the J end by 5 bases, with 19 bases between. CDR1 SQVTM and CDR2 ANQGSEA come from the germline V gene.